Sequencing of this T cell receptor (beta chain) was carried out in a study of cytomegalovirus exposure and HLA in healthy donors. Amplification used 60 Vbeta primers and 13 Jbeta primers. Assay: immunoSEQ multiplex PCR; the TCRdb copy retains only in-frame clones and omits some. The data show some 150,000 clones, roughly 89% seen once. Losses at the gene ends were 3 bases for V and 2 bases for J; bases not matched to a gene: 7. CDR1 and CDR2 (germline): LGHNA, YSLEER. The CDR3 is 16 residues long. The sample holds a few counts of this clone. The sample comprised PBMCs. This sequence originates from a young woman in good health and CMV-seronegative. The chain recombines TRBV4-3 with TRBJ1-3, with 7 bases identical to TRBD1. The CDR3 DNA sequence: TGCGCCAGCAGCCAGGGAGACAGGGCGCCTGGAAACACCATATATTTT. As protein: CASSQGDRAPGNTIYF.